This T cell receptor (beta chain) was retrieved from a study of cytomegalovirus exposure and HLA in healthy donors. The PCR used 60 Vbeta and 13 Jbeta primers. Measured with immunoSEQ multiplex PCR; TCRdb has only the in-frame clones, and not every one. Of approximately 150,000 clones listed, more than 65% are singletons. CDR1 and CDR2 (germline): MNHNY, SVGAGI (reference sequence). V shed 0 bases and J shed 0 bases, with 5 bases lying between them. This CDR3 has 14 amino acids. The V and J genes are TRBV6-6 and TRBJ1-1; no reliable D call. This TCR derives from a woman in her 40s in good health and CMV-seropositive. The sequenced material came from PBMCs. CDR3 sequence (DNA): TGTGCCAGCAGTTACTCGGGCTTGAACACTGAAGCTTTCTTT. It is translated as CASSYSGLNTEAFF.